The clone carrying this TCR beta chain has a handful of counts. The CDR3 is 13 amino acids. Trimming pared 4 bases from V and 4 bases from J, leaving 10 bases between. Seattle patients were enrolled while actively infected and followed longitudinally. This record belongs to a study of blood T cell repertoires in COVID-19. The overall study: Acute-phase and convalescent COVID-19 samples originated in the United States, Italy and Spain. T cells, B-cell-depleted T cells, or PBMCs supplied cDNA or gDNA.

Under the authors' procedure: Nucleated cell counts were estimated from reference gene primer amplification. The table came from immunoSEQ multiplex PCR; TCRdb's copy has only in-frame clones and leaves some out. From that table come the V and J calls and clone size; the DNA was used to work out D and trimming. The sample lists about 160,000 clones, 60% to 85% seen once, with more than 6.5% in the top ten. The source is a woman aged 60-75 years with COVID-19, enrolled during active disease. Material: peripheral blood. This sequence joins TRBV12-3 or TRBV12-4 and TRBJ1-2; D may be TRBD1 (6 bases). The CDR3 region has the DNA TGTGCCAGCAGTTACTCACAGGGCTATGGCTACACCTTC. Residues: CASSYSQGYGYTF.